This T cell receptor (beta chain) was sequenced for a study of cytotoxic CD8 clonotypes in ibrutinib-treated CLL. Study observations and caveats: Against age-matched healthy donors, baseline clonality ran higher and tracked circulating CD8+ T-cell counts.

Concerning this clone: Its antigen is not identified.

Repertoires were generated with immunoSEQ multiplex PCR, while TCRdb's copy carries only in-frame clones and drops some. Counted here are hundreds of thousands of clones, roughly 70% occurring once; the ten biggest clones make up 15%. The germline V gene encodes CDR1 LNHNV and CDR2 YYDKDF (reference sequence). The CDR3 contains 15 residues. V trimming: 1 base; J trimming: 7 bases; junction bases outside the gene matches: 6. V usage is TRBV15 and J usage is TRBJ2-1, with 8 bases that match TRBD2. The sample in question was PBMCs, obtained after 24 months of ibrutinib treatment. The TCR was taken from a human donor with chronic lymphocytic leukemia. CDR3 sequence (DNA): TGTGCCACCAGCAGAGTCCCGGGAGGGTGGAATGAGCAGTTCTTC. It specifies CATSRVPGGWNEQFF.